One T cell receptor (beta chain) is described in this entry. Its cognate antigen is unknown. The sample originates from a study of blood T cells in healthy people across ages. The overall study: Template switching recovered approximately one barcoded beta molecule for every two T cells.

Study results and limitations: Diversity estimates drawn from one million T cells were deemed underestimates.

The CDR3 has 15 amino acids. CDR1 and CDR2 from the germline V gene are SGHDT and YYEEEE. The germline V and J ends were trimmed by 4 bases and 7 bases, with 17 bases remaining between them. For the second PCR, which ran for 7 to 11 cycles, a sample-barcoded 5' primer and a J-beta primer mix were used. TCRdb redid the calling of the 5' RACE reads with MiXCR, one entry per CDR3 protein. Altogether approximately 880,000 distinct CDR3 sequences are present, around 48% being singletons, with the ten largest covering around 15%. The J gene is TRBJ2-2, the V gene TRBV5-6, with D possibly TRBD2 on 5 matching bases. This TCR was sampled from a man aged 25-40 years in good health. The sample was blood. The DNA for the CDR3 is TGTGCCAGCAGCCCCCTGAAGTACGAGGGCGGGGAGCTGTTTTTT. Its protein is CASSPLKYEGGELFF.